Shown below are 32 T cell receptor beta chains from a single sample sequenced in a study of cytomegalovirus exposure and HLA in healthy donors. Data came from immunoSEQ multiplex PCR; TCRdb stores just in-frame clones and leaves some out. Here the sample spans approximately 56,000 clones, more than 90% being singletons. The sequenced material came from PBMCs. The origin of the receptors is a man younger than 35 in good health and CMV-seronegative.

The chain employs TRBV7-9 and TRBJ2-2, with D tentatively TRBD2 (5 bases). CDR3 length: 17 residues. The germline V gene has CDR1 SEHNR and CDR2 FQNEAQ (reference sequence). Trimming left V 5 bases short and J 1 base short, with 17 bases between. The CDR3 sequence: CASSPRRGSGNTGELFF. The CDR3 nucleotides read TGTGCCAGCAGCCCCCGTCGGGGTAGTGGGAACACCGGGGAGCTGTTTTTT.

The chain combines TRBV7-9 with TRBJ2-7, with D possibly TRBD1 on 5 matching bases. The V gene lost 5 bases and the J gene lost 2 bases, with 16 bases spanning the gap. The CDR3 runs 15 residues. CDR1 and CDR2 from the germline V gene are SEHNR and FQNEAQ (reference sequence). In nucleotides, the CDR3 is TGTGCCAGCAGCCGTTCTGACAGCCCTCCCTACGAGCAGTACTTC. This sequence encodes CASSRSDSPPYEQYF.

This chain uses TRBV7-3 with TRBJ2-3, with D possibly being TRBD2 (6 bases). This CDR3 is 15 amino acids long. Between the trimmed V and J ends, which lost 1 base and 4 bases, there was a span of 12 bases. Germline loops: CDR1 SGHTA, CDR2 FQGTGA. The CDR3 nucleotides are TGTGCCAGCAGCTTAAGGTCGGGAGTATCAGATACGCAGTATTTT. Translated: CASSLRSGVSDTQYF.

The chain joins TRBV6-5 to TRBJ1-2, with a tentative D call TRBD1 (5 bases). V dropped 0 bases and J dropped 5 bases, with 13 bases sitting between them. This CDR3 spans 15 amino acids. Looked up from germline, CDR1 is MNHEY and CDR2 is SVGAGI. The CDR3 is CASSYSTGVRYGYTF. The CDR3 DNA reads TGTGCCAGCAGTTACTCGACGGGGGTGCGGTATGGCTACACCTTC.

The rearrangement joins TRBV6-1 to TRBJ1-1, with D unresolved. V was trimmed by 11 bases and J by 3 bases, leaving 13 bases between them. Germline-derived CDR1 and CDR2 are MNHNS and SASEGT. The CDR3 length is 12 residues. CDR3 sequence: CAVNRDYTEAFF. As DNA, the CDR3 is TGTGCCGTTAACAGAGATTACACTGAAGCTTTCTTT.

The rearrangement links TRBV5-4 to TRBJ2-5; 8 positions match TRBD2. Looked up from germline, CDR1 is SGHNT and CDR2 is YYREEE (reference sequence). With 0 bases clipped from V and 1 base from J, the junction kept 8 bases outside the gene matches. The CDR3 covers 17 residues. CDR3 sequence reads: CASSLVGRGDFQETQYF. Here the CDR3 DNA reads TGTGCCAGCAGCTTGGTAGGGCGGGGGGACTTCCAAGAGACCCAGTACTTC.

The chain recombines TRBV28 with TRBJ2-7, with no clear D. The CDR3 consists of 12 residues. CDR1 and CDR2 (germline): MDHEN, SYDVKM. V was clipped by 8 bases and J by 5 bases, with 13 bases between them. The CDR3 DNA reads TGTGCCAGCCAGGTCAGTAAAAACGAGCAGTACTTC. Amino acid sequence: CASQVSKNEQYF. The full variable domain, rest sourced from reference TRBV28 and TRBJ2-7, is DVKVTQSSRYLVKRTGEKVFLECVQDMDHENMFWYRQDPGLGLRLIYFSYDVKMKEKGDIPEGYSVSREKKERFSLILESASTNQTSMYLCASQVSKNEQYFGPGTRLTVT.

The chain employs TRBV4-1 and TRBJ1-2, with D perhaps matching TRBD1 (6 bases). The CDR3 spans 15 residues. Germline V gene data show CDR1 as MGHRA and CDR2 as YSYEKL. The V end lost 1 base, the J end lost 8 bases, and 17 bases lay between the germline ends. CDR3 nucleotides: TGCGCCAGCAGCCAAGTACGGCAGAGCAGGGGCGGCTACACCTTC. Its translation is CASSQVRQSRGGYTF.

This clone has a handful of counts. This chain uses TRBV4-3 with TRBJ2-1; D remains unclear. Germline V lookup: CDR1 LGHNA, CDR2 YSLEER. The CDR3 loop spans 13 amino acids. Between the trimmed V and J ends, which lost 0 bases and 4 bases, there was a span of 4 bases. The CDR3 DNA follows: TGCGCCAGCAGCCAAGAGTCGTACAATGAGCAGTTCTTC. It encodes CASSQESYNEQFF.

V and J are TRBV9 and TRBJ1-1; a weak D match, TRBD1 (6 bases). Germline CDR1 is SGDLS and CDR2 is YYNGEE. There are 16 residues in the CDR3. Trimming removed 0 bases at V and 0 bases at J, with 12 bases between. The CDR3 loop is CASSVGTGKMNTEAFF. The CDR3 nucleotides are TGTGCCAGCAGCGTAGGAACAGGGAAAATGAACACTGAAGCTTTCTTT.

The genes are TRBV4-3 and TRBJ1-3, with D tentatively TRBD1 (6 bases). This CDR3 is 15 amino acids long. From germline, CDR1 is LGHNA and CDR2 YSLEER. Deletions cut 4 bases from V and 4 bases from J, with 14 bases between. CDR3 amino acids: CASSLERGLGNTIYF. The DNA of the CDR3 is TGCGCCAGCAGCCTCGAGAGGGGGTTAGGAAACACCATATATTTT.

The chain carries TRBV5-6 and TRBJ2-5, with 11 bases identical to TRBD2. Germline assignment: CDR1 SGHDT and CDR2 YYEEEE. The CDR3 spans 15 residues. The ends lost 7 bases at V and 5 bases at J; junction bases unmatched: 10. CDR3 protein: CASFIGLAGSETQYF. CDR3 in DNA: TGTGCCAGCTTCATCGGACTAGCGGGTTCGGAGACCCAGTACTTC. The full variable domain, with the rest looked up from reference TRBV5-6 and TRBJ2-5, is DAGVTQSPTHLIKTRGQQVTLRCSPKSGHDTVSWYQQALGQGPQFIFQYYEEEERQRGNFPDRFSGHQFPNYSSELNVNALLLGDSALYLCASFIGLAGSETQYFGPGTRLLVL.

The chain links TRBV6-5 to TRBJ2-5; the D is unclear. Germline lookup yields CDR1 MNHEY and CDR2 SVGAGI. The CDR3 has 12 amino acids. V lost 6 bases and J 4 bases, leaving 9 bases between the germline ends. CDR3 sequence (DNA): TGTGCCAGCAGCCAAACCGGAGAGACCCAGTACTTC. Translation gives CASSQTGETQYF.

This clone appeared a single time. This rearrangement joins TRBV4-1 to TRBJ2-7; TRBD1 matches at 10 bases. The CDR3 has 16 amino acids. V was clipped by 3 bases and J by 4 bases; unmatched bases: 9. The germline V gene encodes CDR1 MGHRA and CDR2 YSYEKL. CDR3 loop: CASSHIGTGDAYEQYF. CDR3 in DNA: TGCGCCAGCAGCCATATAGGGACAGGGGATGCATACGAGCAGTACTTC.

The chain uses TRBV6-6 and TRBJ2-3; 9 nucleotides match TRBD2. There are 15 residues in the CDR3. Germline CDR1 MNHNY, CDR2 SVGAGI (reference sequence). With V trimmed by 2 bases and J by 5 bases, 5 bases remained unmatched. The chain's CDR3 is CASSYLSGSGDTQYF. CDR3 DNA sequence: TGTGCCAGCAGTTACCTTAGCGGGAGTGGAGATACGCAGTATTTT.

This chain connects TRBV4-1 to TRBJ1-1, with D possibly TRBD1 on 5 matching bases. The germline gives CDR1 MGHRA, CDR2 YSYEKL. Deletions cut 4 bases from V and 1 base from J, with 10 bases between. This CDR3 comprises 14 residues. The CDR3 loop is CASSRQGPNTEAFF. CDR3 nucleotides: TGCGCCAGCAGCCGTCAGGGCCCGAACACTGAAGCTTTCTTT.

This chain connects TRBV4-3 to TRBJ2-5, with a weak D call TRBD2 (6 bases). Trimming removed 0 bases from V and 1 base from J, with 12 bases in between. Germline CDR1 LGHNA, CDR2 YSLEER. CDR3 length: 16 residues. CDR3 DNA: TGCGCCAGCAGCCAAGAGCTTAGCGGAGCCCAAGAGACCCAGTACTTC. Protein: CASSQELSGAQETQYF.

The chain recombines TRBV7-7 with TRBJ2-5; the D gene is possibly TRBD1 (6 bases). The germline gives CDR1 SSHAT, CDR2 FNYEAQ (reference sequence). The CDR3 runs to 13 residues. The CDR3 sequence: CASRRGSEETQYF. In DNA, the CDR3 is TGTGCTTCACGTAGGGGGAGCGAGGAGACCCAGTACTTC.

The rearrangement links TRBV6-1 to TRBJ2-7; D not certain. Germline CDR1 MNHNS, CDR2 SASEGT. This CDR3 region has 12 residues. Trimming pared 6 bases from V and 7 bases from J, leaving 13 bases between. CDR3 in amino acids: CASRVGLREQYF. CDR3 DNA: TGTGCCAGCAGAGTGGGCCTTAGAGAGCAGTACTTC.

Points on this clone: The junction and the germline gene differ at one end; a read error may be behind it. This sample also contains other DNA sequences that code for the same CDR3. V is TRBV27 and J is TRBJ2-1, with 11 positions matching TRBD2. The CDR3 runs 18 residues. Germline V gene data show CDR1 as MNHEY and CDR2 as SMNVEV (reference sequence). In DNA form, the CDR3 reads TGTGCCAGTAGTTTATCACCTACTAGCGGGAGCAGGTACAATGAGCAGTTCTTC. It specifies CASSLSPTSGSRYNEQFF.

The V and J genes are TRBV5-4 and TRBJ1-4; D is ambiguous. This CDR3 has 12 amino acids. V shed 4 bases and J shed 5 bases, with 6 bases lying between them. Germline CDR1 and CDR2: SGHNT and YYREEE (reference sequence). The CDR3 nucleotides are TGTGCCAGCAGCACCAGGAATGAAAAACTGTTTTTT. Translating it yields CASSTRNEKLFF.

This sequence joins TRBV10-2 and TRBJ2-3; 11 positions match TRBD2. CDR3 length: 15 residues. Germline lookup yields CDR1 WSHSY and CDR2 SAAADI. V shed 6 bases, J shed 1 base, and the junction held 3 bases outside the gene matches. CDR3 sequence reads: CASRRTSGRTDTQYF. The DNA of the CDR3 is TGCGCCAGCAGACGGACTAGCGGGCGCACAGATACGCAGTATTTT.

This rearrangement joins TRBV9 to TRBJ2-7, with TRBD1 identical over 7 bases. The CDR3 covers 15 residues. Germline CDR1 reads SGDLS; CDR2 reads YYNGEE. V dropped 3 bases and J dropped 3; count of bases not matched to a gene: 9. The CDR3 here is CASSAGSGQLYEQYF. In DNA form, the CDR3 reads TGTGCCAGCAGCGCCGGGTCGGGACAGCTCTACGAGCAGTACTTC. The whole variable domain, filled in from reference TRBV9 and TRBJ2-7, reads DSGVTQTPKHLITATGQRVTLRCSPRSGDLSVYWYQQSLDQGLQFLIQYYNGEERAKGNILERFSAQQFPDLHSELNLSSLELGDSALYFCASSAGSGQLYEQYFGPGTRLTVT.

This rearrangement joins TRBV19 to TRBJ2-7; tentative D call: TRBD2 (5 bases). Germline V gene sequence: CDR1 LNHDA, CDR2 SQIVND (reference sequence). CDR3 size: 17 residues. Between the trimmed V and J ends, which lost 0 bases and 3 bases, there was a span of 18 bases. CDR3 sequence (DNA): TGTGCCAGTAGTATAGATCATGATATAACGGGAAACTACGAGCAGTACTTC. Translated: CASSIDHDITGNYEQYF.

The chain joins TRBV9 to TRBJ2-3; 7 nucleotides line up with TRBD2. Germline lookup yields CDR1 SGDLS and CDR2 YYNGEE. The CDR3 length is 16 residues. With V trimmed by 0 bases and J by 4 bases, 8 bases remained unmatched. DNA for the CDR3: TGTGCCAGCAGCGTAGTTGGCGGGAGCCCGGCAGATACGCAGTATTTT. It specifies CASSVVGGSPADTQYF.

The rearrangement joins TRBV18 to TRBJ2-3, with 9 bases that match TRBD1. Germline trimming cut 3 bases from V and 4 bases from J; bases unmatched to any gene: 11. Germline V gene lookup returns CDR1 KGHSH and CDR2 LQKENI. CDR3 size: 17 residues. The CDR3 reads CASSPRYRDRAADTQYF. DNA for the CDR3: TGTGCCAGCTCACCCCGCTACAGGGACAGGGCGGCAGATACGCAGTATTTT.

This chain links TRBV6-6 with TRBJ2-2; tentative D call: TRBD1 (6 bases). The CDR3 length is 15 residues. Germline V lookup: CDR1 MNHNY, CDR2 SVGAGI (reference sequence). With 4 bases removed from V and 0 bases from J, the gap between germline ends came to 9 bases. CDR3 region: CASSLGQPNTGELFF. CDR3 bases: TGTGCCAGCAGTTTAGGACAGCCGAACACCGGGGAGCTGTTTTTT.

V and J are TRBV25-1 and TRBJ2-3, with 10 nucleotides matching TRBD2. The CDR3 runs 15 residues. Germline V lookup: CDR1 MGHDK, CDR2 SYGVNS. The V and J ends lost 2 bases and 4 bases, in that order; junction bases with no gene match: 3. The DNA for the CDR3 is TGTGCCAGCAGTGAACTAGCGGGAGTGTCAGATACGCAGTATTTT. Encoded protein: CASSELAGVSDTQYF.

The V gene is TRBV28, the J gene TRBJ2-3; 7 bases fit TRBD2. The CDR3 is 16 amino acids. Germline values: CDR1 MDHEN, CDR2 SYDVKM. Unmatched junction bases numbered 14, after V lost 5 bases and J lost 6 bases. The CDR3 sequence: CASSAWRLAGSDTQYF. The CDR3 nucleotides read TGTGCCAGCAGTGCCTGGCGACTAGCTGGTTCGGATACGCAGTATTTT.

CDR3 sequence (DNA): TGTGCCAGCAGTCAAATAGCGGGGGGCTGGAATGAGCAGTTCTTC. It encodes CASSQIAGGWNEQFF. The rearrangement joins TRBV28 to TRBJ2-1; 10 bases line up with TRBD2. Germline-derived CDR1 and CDR2 are MDHEN and SYDVKM. The V and J ends lost 5 bases and 7 bases, in that order; junction bases with no gene match: 8. The CDR3 consists of 15 residues.

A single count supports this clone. The CDR3: CASSMSGRAGGGELFF. CDR3 DNA sequence: TGTGCCAGCAGTATGTCCGGGAGGGCCGGTGGCGGGGAGCTGTTTTTT. V gene TRBV27 combines with J gene TRBJ2-2, with 8 bases fitting TRBD2. This CDR3 is 16 amino acids long. Germline V gene lookup returns CDR1 MNHEY and CDR2 SMNVEV (reference sequence). The V segment lost 5 bases and the J segment 7 bases; nucleotides outside the gene matches: 12.

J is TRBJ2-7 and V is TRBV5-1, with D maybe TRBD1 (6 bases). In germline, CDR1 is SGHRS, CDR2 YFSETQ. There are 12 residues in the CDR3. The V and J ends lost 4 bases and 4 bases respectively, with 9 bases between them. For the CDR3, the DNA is TGCGCCAGCAGCCCCAGGGGATACGAGCAGTACTTC. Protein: CASSPRGYEQYF.